Following are 2 T cell receptor beta chains from one sample sequenced in a study of blood T cell repertoires in COVID-19. Some clones are missing from TCRdb's copy, which holds only in-frame ones; the method was immunoSEQ multiplex PCR. The sample includes fewer than 200,000 clones, around 73% of them seen just once. The sequencing input was PBMCs or T cells enriched from blood (not recorded which). These receptors were obtained from a woman aged 45-65 years who had recovered from COVID-19.

The chain combines TRBV12-1 with TRBJ1-3; whether TRBD1, the table's D call, matches the DNA was not checked. TRBV12-1 is marked as a pseudogene. There are 16 residues in the CDR3. CDR3 protein: CASSFARGQGGNTIYF. CDR3 in DNA: TGTGCCAGCAGCTTTGCGCGGGGACAGGGTGGAAACACCATATATTTT.

V usage is TRBV7-9 and J usage is TRBJ1-2; 8 bases fit TRBD1. The CDR3 covers 14 residues. Losses at the gene ends were 4 bases for V and 4 bases for J; bases not matched to a gene: 5. Germline CDR1 SEHNR, CDR2 FQNEAQ (reference sequence). This CDR3 reads CASSYRDRSYGYTF. The CDR3, as DNA: TGTGCCAGCAGCTACCGGGACAGGAGCTATGGCTACACCTTC.